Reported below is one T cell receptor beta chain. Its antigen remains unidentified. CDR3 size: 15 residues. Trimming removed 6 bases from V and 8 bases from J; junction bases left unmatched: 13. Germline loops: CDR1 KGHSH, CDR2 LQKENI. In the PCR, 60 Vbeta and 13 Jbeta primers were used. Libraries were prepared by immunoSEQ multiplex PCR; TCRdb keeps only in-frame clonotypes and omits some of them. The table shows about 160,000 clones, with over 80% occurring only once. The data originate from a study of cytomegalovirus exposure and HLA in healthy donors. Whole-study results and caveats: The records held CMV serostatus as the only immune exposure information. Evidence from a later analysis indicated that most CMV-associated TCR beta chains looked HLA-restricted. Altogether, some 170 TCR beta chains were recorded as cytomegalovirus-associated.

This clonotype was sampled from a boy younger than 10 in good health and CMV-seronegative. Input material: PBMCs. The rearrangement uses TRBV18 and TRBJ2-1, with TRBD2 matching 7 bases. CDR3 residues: CASSRTSFGRHEQFF. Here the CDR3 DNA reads TGTGCCAGCTCCCGGACTAGTTTCGGCCGCCATGAGCAGTTCTTC.